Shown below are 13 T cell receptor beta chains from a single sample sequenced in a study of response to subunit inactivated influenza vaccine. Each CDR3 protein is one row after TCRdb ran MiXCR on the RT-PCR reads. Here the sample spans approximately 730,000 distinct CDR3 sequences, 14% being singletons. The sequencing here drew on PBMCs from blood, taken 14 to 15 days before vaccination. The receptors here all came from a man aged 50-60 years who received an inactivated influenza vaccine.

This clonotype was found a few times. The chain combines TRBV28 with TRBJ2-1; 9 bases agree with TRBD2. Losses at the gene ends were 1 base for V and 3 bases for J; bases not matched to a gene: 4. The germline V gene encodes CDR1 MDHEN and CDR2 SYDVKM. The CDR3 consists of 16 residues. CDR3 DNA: TGTGCCAGCAGTTTATCGCGGGAGGGGCTCTACAATGAGCAGTTCTTC. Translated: CASSLSREGLYNEQFF.

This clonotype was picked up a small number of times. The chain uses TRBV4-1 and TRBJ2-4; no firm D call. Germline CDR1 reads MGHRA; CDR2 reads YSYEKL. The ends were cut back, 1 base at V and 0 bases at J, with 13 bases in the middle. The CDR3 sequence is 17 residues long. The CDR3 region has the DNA TGCGCCAGCAGCCAAGGGAGTAACGGTTTAGCCAAAAACATTCAGTACTTC. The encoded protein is CASSQGSNGLAKNIQYF.

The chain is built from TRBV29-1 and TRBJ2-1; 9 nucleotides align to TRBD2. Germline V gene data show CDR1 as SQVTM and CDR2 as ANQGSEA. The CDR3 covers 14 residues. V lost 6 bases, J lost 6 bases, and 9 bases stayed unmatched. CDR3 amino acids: CSVTRGSGSNEQFF. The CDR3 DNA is TGCAGCGTAACCCGGGGTAGCGGGAGCAATGAGCAGTTCTTC.

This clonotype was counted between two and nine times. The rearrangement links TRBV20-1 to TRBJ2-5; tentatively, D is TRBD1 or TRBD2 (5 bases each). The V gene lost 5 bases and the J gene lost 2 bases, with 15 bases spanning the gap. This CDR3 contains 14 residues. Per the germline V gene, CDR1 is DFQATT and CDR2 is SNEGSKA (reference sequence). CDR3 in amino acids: CSADGTAPQETQYF. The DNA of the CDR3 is TGCAGTGCTGACGGGACCGCCCCTCAAGAGACCCAGTACTTC.

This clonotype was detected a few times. CDR3 loop: CASSQLNEETQYF. CDR3 nucleotides: TGCGCCAGCAGCCAGCTAAACGAAGAGACCCAGTACTTC. V usage is TRBV5-1 and J usage is TRBJ2-5; the D is unclear. Trimming removed 4 bases from V and 3 bases from J, with 10 bases in between. This CDR3 region has 13 residues. Germline V gives CDR1 SGHRS, CDR2 YFSETQ.

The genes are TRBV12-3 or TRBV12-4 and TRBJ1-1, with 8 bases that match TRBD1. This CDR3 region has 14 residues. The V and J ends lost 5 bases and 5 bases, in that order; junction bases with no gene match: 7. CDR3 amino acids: CASSQQGVRTEAFF. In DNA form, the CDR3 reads TGTGCCAGCAGTCAACAGGGGGTCCGGACTGAAGCTTTCTTT.

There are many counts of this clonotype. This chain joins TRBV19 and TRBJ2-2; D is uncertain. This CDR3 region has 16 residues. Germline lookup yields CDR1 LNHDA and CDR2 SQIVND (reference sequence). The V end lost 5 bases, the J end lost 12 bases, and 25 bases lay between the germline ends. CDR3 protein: CASSLNLPSQPTKLFF. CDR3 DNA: TGTGCCAGTAGTCTCAACCTCCCGTCCCAACCCACCAAGCTGTTTTTT.

The CDR3 region is CSVEDAGFETQYF. For the CDR3, the DNA is TGCAGCGTTGAGGACGCGGGGTTCGAGACCCAGTACTTC. The chain carries TRBV29-1 and TRBJ2-5; D may be TRBD2 (6 bases). From germline, CDR1 is SQVTM and CDR2 ANQGSEA. V lost 3 bases, J lost 5 bases, and 13 bases lay in between. This CDR3 is 13 amino acids long.

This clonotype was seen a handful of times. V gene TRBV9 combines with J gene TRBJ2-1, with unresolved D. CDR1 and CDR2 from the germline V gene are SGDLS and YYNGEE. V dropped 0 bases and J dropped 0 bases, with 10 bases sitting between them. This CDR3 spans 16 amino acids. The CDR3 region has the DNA TGTGCCAGCAGCGTAGAGGTCGGCCACTCCTACAATGAGCAGTTCTTC. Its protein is CASSVEVGHSYNEQFF.

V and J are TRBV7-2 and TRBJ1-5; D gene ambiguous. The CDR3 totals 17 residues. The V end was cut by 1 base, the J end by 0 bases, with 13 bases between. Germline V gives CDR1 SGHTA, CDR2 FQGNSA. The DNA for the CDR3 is TGTGCCAGCAGCTTAGTAGGTAGCCAGTTTAGCAATCAGCCCCAGCATTTT. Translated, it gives CASSLVGSQFSNQPQHF. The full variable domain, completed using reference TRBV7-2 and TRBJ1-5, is GAGVSQSPSNKVTEKGKDVELRCDPISGHTALYWYRQSLGQGLEFLIYFQGNSAPDKSGLPSDRFSAERTGGSVSTLTIQRTQQEDSAVYLCASSLVGSQFSNQPQHFGDGTRLSIL.

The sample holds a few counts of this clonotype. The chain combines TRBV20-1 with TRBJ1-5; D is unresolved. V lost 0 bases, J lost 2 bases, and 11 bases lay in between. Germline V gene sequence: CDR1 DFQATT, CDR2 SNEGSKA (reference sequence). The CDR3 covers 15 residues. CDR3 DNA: TGCAGTGCTAGAGACCCGCTAGCGGGCAATCAGCCCCAGCATTTT. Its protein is CSARDPLAGNQPQHF.

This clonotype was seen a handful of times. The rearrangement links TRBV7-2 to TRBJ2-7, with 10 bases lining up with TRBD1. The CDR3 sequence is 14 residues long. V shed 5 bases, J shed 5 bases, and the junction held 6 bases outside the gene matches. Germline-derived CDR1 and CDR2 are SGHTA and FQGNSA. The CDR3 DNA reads TGTGCCAGCAGCCAAGACAGGGGGCTCGACGAGCAGTACTTC. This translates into CASSQDRGLDEQYF.

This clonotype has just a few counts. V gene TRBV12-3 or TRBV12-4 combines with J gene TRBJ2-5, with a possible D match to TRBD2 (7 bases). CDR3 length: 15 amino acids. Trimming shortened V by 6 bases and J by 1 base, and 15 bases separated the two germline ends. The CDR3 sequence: CASSGWGGGQETQYF. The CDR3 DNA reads TGTGCCAGCAGCGGCTGGGGGGGCGGCCAAGAGACCCAGTACTTC.